Sequencing of this T cell receptor (beta chain) was carried out in a study of blood T cell repertoires in COVID-19. Across the whole study: The United States, Italy and Spain provided the acute and convalescent COVID-19 samples. In each case, the material was cDNA or gDNA derived from T cells, B-cell-depleted T cells, or PBMCs.

The authors' processing: Amplification of reference gene primers was used by the study to estimate nucleated cell counts. TCRdb keeps only in-frame clones here, not all; method: immunoSEQ multiplex PCR. That table gives V, J and clone size, and the DNA gave D and trimming. The sample has about 200,000 clones, about 84% seen once. Recruited during active infection, patients (from Seattle) were subsequently followed longitudinally. What was sequenced was peripheral blood. This TCR derives from a woman of 80 years or more with COVID-19, enrolled during active disease.

CDR3 DNA sequence: TGTGCCAGCAGCTTAGATCGACAGGGGATGATGGCTTTCTTT. It encodes CASSLDRQGMMAFF. The V gene is TRBV7-8, the J gene TRBJ1-1; 8 bases are shared with TRBD1. The CDR3 consists of 14 residues. Germline CDR1 reads SGHVS; CDR2 reads FQNEAQ. The V gene end was trimmed by 1 base and the J gene end by 11 bases; junction bases not matched to a gene: 9.